This T cell receptor (beta chain) was retrieved from a study of metastatic and nonmetastatic thyroid tumors. Study-wide background: Across peripheral blood and tumor or nodule tissue samples taken from malignant and benign thyroid patients, the repertoires were compared with one another.

Per the authors' pipeline: Construction of a distant-metastasis classifier for papillary thyroid cancer relied on CDR3 differences across clinicopathological groups. MiXCR was used by TCRdb to re-call the PCR reads. These V and J calls originate from TCRdb's pipeline instead of the authors' own analysis. This table holds under 20,000 clones, 16% found once. Ahead of thyroid surgery, no patient had received treatment of any kind. This clone occurred many times. V lost 1 base, J lost 5 bases, and 9 bases lay in between. The germline CDR1 and CDR2 sequences are DFQATT and SNEGSKA (reference sequence). The CDR3 covers 13 residues.

The specimen sequenced was blood. The sequence was obtained from a male donor with papillary thyroid cancer or a benign thyroid nodule (not recorded which). Some clones in this sample may be carry-over from other donors' samples. The chain links TRBV20-1 to TRBJ2-1; no firm D call. CDR3 amino acids: CSARVYRDNEQFF. The DNA of the CDR3 is TGCAGTGCTAGAGTTTATCGAGACAATGAGCAGTTCTTC.